The clone carrying this T cell receptor (beta chain) was picked up a small number of times. The CDR3 has 16 amino acids. Trimming removed 5 bases from V and 3 bases from J; junction bases left unmatched: 13. Germline CDR1 DFQATT, CDR2 SNEGSKA (reference sequence). The record originates from a study of T cells in Graves' hyperthyroidism and ophthalmopathy. The investigators amplified TCR beta CDR3 regions from RNA transcripts. An initial round of RT-PCR targeting the TCR CDR3 relied on the HTBI primer set. TCRdb analysed the multiplex PCR reads with MiXCR anew, one entry per CDR3 protein. The profile shows hundreds of thousands of distinct CDR3 sequences, around 19% of them singletons. Criteria for exclusion of patients were uncontrolled infection, other autoimmune disease, pregnancy or lactation.

This clonotype was obtained from a woman in her 50s with Graves' hyperthyroidism that later progressed to Graves' ophthalmopathy. The material sequenced was blood. The chain has TRBV20-1 and TRBJ2-7; 10 positions agree with TRBD2. CDR3 protein: CSALAGAGGRNYEQYF. CDR3 coding DNA: TGCAGTGCTCTAGCGGGGGCGGGGGGGCGGAACTACGAGCAGTACTTC.